This T cell receptor (beta chain) was profiled in a study of blood T cells in healthy people across ages. The sample, around 9.9 milliliters of peripheral blood, was drawn from each donor. Isolation of PBMCs gave at least 7 million cells per sample. The extraction recovered at least 5 micrograms of total RNA per sample. A second PCR of about 6 to 11 cycles used a sample-barcoded 5' primer and a J-beta primer mix. Template switching added a 12-random-nucleotide identifier to every cDNA molecule. TCRdb reprocessed the 5' RACE reads via MiXCR and lists one record per CDR3 protein. The table shows roughly 500,000 distinct CDR3 sequences, with approximately 25% occurring only once. The germline V and J ends were trimmed by 4 bases and 2 bases, with 11 bases remaining between them. CDR3 length equals 13 residues. The V gene's germline CDR1 is SQVTM and CDR2 ANQGSEA.

The V gene is TRBV29-1, the J gene TRBJ2-5; no definite D call. The sequence derives from a woman in her sixties or seventies in good health. The sequencing input was blood. The CDR3 sequence is CSVVGLGQETQYF. As DNA, the CDR3 is TGCAGCGTTGTAGGGCTGGGTCAAGAGACCCAGTACTTC.